A single sample is the source of the 27 T cell receptor beta chains below, sequenced in a study of blood T cell repertoires in COVID-19. Assay: immunoSEQ multiplex PCR; the TCRdb copy retains only in-frame clones and omits some. The data contain approximately 41,000 clones, 88% of them seen just once; the ten biggest clones take up around 4.6%. Sequencing was carried out using peripheral blood. These receptors all stem from a human donor in a cohort sampled during active COVID-19.

The genes are TRBV7-3 and TRBJ2-1; D might be TRBD2 (6 bases). From germline, CDR1 is SGHTA and CDR2 FQGTGA. V dropped 2 bases and J dropped 12 bases, with 14 bases sitting between them. The CDR3 spans 13 residues. CDR3 residues: CASSLSGETSQFF. Written as DNA, the CDR3 is TGTGCCAGCAGCTTATCGGGGGAAACCTCGCAGTTCTTC. Drawing the rest from reference TRBV7-3 and TRBJ2-1, the complete variable domain is GAGVSQTPSNKVTEKGKYVELRCDPISGHTALYWYRQSLGQGPEFLIYFQGTGAADDSGLPNDRFFAVRPEGSVSTLKIQRTERGDSAVYLCASSLSGETSQFFGPGTRLTVL.

V usage is TRBV21-1 and J usage is TRBJ2-5; the table's D call, TRBD1, was not checked against the DNA. TRBV21-1 is an annotated pseudogene. The CDR3 is 16 residues long. CDR3 in DNA: TGTGCCAGCAGCCTACGATTCTACAGGGAGTTAGAGACCCAGTACTTC. It specifies CASSLRFYRELETQYF.

V is TRBV10-2 and J is TRBJ2-7; the match to TRBD1 covers 7 bases. Germline CDR1 is WSHSY and CDR2 is SAAADI. The V gene end was trimmed by 8 bases and the J gene end by 3 bases; junction bases not matched to a gene: 4. This CDR3 region has 12 residues. CDR3 sequence reads: CASRDRVYEQYF. In nucleotides, the CDR3 is TGCGCCAGCCGGGACAGAGTCTACGAGCAGTACTTC.

J is TRBJ2-5 and V is TRBV7-8; tentatively, D is TRBD2 (6 bases). This CDR3 comprises 12 residues. Germline CDR1 and CDR2: SGHVS and FQNEAQ. Trimming removed 1 base from V and 8 bases from J, with 8 bases in between. The CDR3 DNA reads TGTGCCAGCAGCTTAGTGGAGGGAACCCAGTACTTC. Its protein is CASSLVEGTQYF.

CDR3 nucleotides: TGTGCCAGCAGCACTAGAGGGACAGGGGGTGAAAAACTGTTTTTT. Amino acids: CASSTRGTGGEKLFF. The V call is TRBV11-2, the J call TRBJ1-4, with 11 bases lining up with TRBD1. The CDR3 is 15 amino acids. From germline, CDR1 is SGHAT and CDR2 FQNNGV. V was pared by 5 bases and J by 7 bases, with 6 bases of the junction left unmatched. Supplemented by reference TRBV11-2 and TRBJ1-4, the full variable domain reads EAGVAQSPRYKIIEKRQSVAFWCNPISGHATLYWYQQILGQGPKLLIQFQNNGVVDDSQLPKDRFSAERLKGVDSTLKIQPAKLEDSAVYLCASSTRGTGGEKLFFGSGTQLSVL.

The chain carries TRBV6-6 and TRBJ1-3; tentative D call: TRBD1 (5 bases). This CDR3 has 15 residues. The germline V gene has CDR1 MNHNY and CDR2 SVGAGI (reference sequence). Trimming cost V 8 bases and J 3 bases, with 17 bases left between them. CDR3 sequence: CASFNGGTHGNTIYF. The DNA of the CDR3 is TGTGCCAGCTTTAACGGCGGGACGCATGGAAACACCATATATTTT.

The chain uses TRBV7-9 and TRBJ2-7; a possible D gene is TRBD1 (5 bases). Germline V gene sequence: CDR1 SEHNR, CDR2 FQNEAQ (reference sequence). This CDR3 has 15 amino acids. V was cut by 5 bases and J by 4 bases, with 18 bases left in between. CDR3: CASSPRSREGYEQYF. The CDR3 nucleotides are TGTGCCAGCAGCCCACGGAGCAGGGAAGGATACGAGCAGTACTTC.

This clone has only a few counts. The chain links TRBV20-1 to TRBJ1-2; D perhaps matches TRBD1 (6 bases). Germline CDR1 reads DFQATT; CDR2 reads SNEGSKA (reference sequence). Trimming shortened V by 2 bases and J by 10 bases, and 11 bases separated the two germline ends. The CDR3 contains 11 residues. The CDR3 here is CSARTGTSYTF. The DNA of the CDR3 is TGCAGTGCTAGAACCGGGACATCCTACACCTTC.

The V call is TRBV5-1, the J call TRBJ2-3; perhaps TRBD2 as D (6 bases). Trimming cost V 4 bases and J 3 bases, with 18 bases left between them. This CDR3 contains 16 residues. Germline V gene sequence: CDR1 SGHRS, CDR2 YFSETQ. The CDR3 bases are TGCGCCAGCAGCCCCGGGGGACTCAGCGGTACAGATACGCAGTATTTT. Its translation: CASSPGGLSGTDTQYF.

The chain carries TRBV19 and TRBJ2-7; D is perhaps TRBD1 (6 bases). The ends were cut back, 2 bases at V and 2 bases at J, with 10 bases in the middle. The CDR3 length is 14 residues. Germline CDR1 and CDR2: LNHDA and SQIVND (reference sequence). The CDR3 DNA is TGTGCCAGTAGTATAACGACAGGAGCCTACGAGCAGTACTTC. Its protein product is CASSITTGAYEQYF.

CDR3 sequence (DNA): TGTGCCACCAGTGATTCGGATTCAGCGGGCTACACCTTC. This encodes CATSDSDSAGYTF. The V and J genes are TRBV24-1 and TRBJ1-2; the D is unclear. From germline, CDR1 is KGHDR and CDR2 SFDVKD. The V and J ends lost 2 bases and 8 bases respectively, with 11 bases between them. The CDR3 is 13 amino acids.

The chain has TRBV19 and TRBJ2-1; D might be TRBD1 (6 bases). Looked up from germline, CDR1 is LNHDA and CDR2 is SQIVND (reference sequence). This CDR3 region has 17 residues. Trimming stripped 3 bases from V and 4 bases from J, with 19 bases between. CDR3 protein: CASSIIQYRDIYNEQFF. The CDR3 DNA follows: TGTGCCAGTAGTATTATTCAATACCGGGACATATACAATGAGCAGTTCTTC.

This chain joins TRBV19 and TRBJ1-2, with D maybe TRBD1 (6 bases). V lost 7 bases, J lost 4 bases, and 13 bases lay in between. CDR1 is LNHDA and CDR2 is SQIVND in the germline V gene (reference sequence). CDR3 size: 13 residues. The DNA for the CDR3 is TGTGCCAGTACCCCGGGACAACCCTATGGCTACACCTTC. Translating it yields CASTPGQPYGYTF.

This clone was observed once. This chain links TRBV12-5 with TRBJ1-1; 7 bases align to TRBD1. Germline V gives CDR1 LGHNT, CDR2 FRNRAP. V lost 4 bases to trimming and J lost 0 bases; unmatched junction nucleotides: 8. The CDR3 is 16 residues long. The CDR3 region has the DNA TGTGCTAGTGGTTCCCTGGCAGGGGGATTGAACACTGAAGCTTTCTTT. It encodes CASGSLAGGLNTEAFF.

The chain recombines TRBV24-1 with TRBJ2-1; 11 positions match TRBD2. V lost 3 bases and J lost 7; bases outside the gene matches: 7. The CDR3 is made up of 16 amino acids. Germline V gene sequence: CDR1 KGHDR, CDR2 SFDVKD. CDR3 DNA sequence: TGTGCCACCAGTGATATTACTAGCGGGAGAGTGAATGAGCAGTTCTTC. Protein sequence: CATSDITSGRVNEQFF.

The chain links TRBV13 to TRBJ1-2; 8 bases are shared with TRBD1. Losses at the gene ends were 5 bases for V and 3 bases for J; bases not matched to a gene: 8. CDR1 is PRHDT, CDR2 FYEKMQ, per germline (reference sequence). The CDR3 has 15 residues. CDR3 residues: CASSRRTGWDYGYTF. The CDR3 DNA follows: TGTGCCAGCAGCCGGAGGACAGGGTGGGACTATGGCTACACCTTC.

The chain combines TRBV5-6 with TRBJ1-6, with TRBD1 matching 8 bases. CDR1 is SGHDT, CDR2 YYEEEE, per germline. V was clipped by 1 base and J by 10 bases; unmatched bases: 10. This CDR3 has 16 amino acids. The CDR3 reads CASSLKAGGGGSPLHF. The CDR3 nucleotides are TGTGCCAGCAGCTTGAAAGCAGGGGGCGGAGGGTCACCCCTCCACTTT.

V usage is TRBV27 and J usage is TRBJ2-1, with a tentative D call TRBD2 (5 bases). V lost 5 bases and J 0 bases, leaving 8 bases between the germline ends. The germline CDR1 and CDR2 sequences are MNHEY and SMNVEV (reference sequence). This CDR3 contains 14 residues. The CDR3, as DNA: TGTGCCAGCAGTGCGGGTTACTCCTACAATGAGCAGTTCTTC. As protein: CASSAGYSYNEQFF.

The chain has TRBV28 and TRBJ2-5; TRBD2 is a possible D gene (6 bases). This CDR3 region has 12 residues. The V end lost 6 bases, the J end lost 5 bases, and 10 bases lay between the germline ends. Germline lookup yields CDR1 MDHEN and CDR2 SYDVKM. CDR3 sequence reads: CASSYREETQYF. In DNA form, the CDR3 reads TGTGCCAGCAGCTACCGGGAGGAGACCCAGTACTTC. Full variable domain (missing parts from reference TRBV28 and TRBJ2-5): DVKVTQSSRYLVKRTGEKVFLECVQDMDHENMFWYRQDPGLGLRLIYFSYDVKMKEKGDIPEGYSVSREKKERFSLILESASTNQTSMYLCASSYREETQYFGPGTRLLVL.

The genes are TRBV6-6 and TRBJ1-1, with D possibly being TRBD1 (5 bases). The CDR3 is 16 amino acids. Germline V gene data show CDR1 as MNHNY and CDR2 as SVGAGI (reference sequence). The germline V and J ends were trimmed by 5 bases and 0 bases, with 16 bases remaining between them. The CDR3 here is CASSPGTWGVNTEAFF. Here the CDR3 DNA reads TGTGCCAGCAGTCCCGGGACTTGGGGGGTGAACACTGAAGCTTTCTTT.

The rearrangement joins TRBV30 to TRBJ1-5, with TRBD1 as a possible D gene (5 bases). CDR1 GTSNPN and CDR2 SVGIG come from the germline V gene (reference sequence). V lost 0 bases and J lost 5, with 11 bases in between. The CDR3 contains 14 residues. The CDR3 reads CAWSVMTADQPQHF. CDR3 DNA: TGTGCCTGGAGTGTAATGACAGCCGATCAGCCCCAGCATTTT.

The V gene is TRBV7-8, the J gene TRBJ2-1; TRBD2 might be the D (7 bases). With 5 bases removed from V and 5 bases from J, the gap between germline ends came to 40 bases. CDR1 is SGHVS, CDR2 FQNEAQ, per germline. The CDR3 loop spans 23 amino acids. DNA of the CDR3: TGTGCCAGCAGCCGCACACCGACCGGGGTCCGGGGGCGAGGACTAGAGGGGAACAATGAGCAGTTCTTC. Translated, it gives CASSRTPTGVRGRGLEGNNEQFF.

The chain joins TRBV10-3 to TRBJ1-2; a weak D match, TRBD1 (5 bases). The CDR3 consists of 13 residues. Per germline, CDR1 ENHRY and CDR2 SYGVKD. The ends were cut back, 4 bases at V and 2 bases at J, with 8 bases in the middle. The DNA of the CDR3 is TGTGCCATCAGTGGCGCAGGGAACTATGGCTACACCTTC. Its protein is CAISGAGNYGYTF.

J is TRBJ2-7 and V is TRBV13, with TRBD2 as a possible D gene (6 bases). CDR1 and CDR2 (germline): PRHDT, FYEKMQ (reference sequence). This CDR3 is built from 13 residues. Trimming removed 3 bases from V and 3 bases from J, with 9 bases in between. This CDR3 reads CASSFGSGYEQYF. CDR3 bases: TGTGCCAGCAGCTTCGGGAGTGGCTACGAGCAGTACTTC. The full variable domain, in which reference TRBV13 and TRBJ2-7 provide the parts outside the CDR3, is AAGVIQSPRHLIKEKRETATLKCYPIPRHDTVYWYQQGPGQDPQFLISFYEKMQSDKGSIPDRFSAQQFSDYHSELNMSSLELGDSALYFCASSFGSGYEQYFGPGTRLTVT.

A single count supports this clone. This chain joins TRBV4-2 and TRBJ2-2; D is uncertain. CDR1 is LGHNA and CDR2 is YNFKEQ in the germline V gene. V lost 4 bases, J lost 5 bases, and 17 bases lay in between. The CDR3 length is 16 residues. The CDR3 coding sequence is TGTGCCAGCAGCCCCCGAAACTATGGAACGACCGGGGAGCTGTTTTTT. Its translation: CASSPRNYGTTGELFF.

The rearrangement uses TRBV30 and TRBJ1-1; weak D call: TRBD1 (6 bases). Per the germline V gene, CDR1 is GTSNPN and CDR2 is SVGIG (reference sequence). This CDR3 is built from 13 residues. Trimming cost V 4 bases and J 7 bases, with 16 bases left between them. CDR3 nucleotides: TGTGCCTGGACTTTGGGGGGGCCGGGTGAAGCTTTCTTT. Amino acid sequence: CAWTLGGPGEAFF.

The V call is TRBV10-3, the J call TRBJ2-7, with D perhaps TRBD2 (6 bases). CDR1 is ENHRY and CDR2 is SYGVKD in the germline V gene. V dropped 3 bases and J dropped 6 bases, with 18 bases sitting between them. The CDR3 has 15 amino acids. The CDR3: CAISEGLANSFEQYF. The DNA of the CDR3 is TGTGCCATCAGTGAAGGGCTAGCGAACTCGTTCGAGCAGTACTTC.